The rows below give T cell receptor beta chains drawn from one sample of a study of shared clonotypes between healthy human individuals. Sequenced by immunoSEQ multiplex PCR; TCRdb stores in-frame clones only, minus some. The sample has more than 1,200,000 clones, approximately 98.5% seen once. Specimen: naive CD4+ T cells sorted from blood. The receptors originated from a man younger than 40 in good health. CDR3s include the opening cysteine and the closing phenylalanine or tryptophan. The D gene is left open where the match is weak. A row's size may be missing; if present it is once, few, many or a size class.

d_call: -; cdr3_length: 15; j_call: TRBJ2-7; v_call: TRBV2; clone_size: -; cdr3_aa: CASSEAGLSSYEQYF; cdr3_nt: TGTGCCAGCAGCGAAGCAGGGTTGAGCTCCTACGAGCAGTACTTC
d_call: -; cdr3_length: 14; j_call: TRBJ2-3; v_call: TRBV5-1; clone_size: -; cdr3_aa: CASSLAGVTDTQYF; cdr3_nt: TGCGCCAGCAGCTTGGCGGGAGTGACAGATACGCAGTATTTT
d_call: TRBD2; cdr3_length: 18; j_call: TRBJ2-1; v_call: TRBV10-3; clone_size: -; cdr3_aa: CAISEAAGLAGALNEQFF; cdr3_nt: TGTGCCATCAGTGAGGCGGCTGGACTAGCGGGAGCCCTCAATGAGCAGTTCTTC
d_call: -; cdr3_length: 14; j_call: TRBJ2-7; v_call: TRBV5-4; clone_size: -; cdr3_aa: CASSTGSNSGEQYF; cdr3_nt: TGTGCCAGCAGCACGGGGTCCAATTCGGGGGAGCAGTACTTC
d_call: -; cdr3_length: 14; j_call: TRBJ2-3; v_call: TRBV10-1; clone_size: -; cdr3_aa: CATRKSGPQDTQYF; cdr3_nt: TGCGCCACCAGGAAATCCGGACCTCAGGATACGCAGTATTTT
d_call: TRBD1; cdr3_length: 15; j_call: TRBJ2-1; v_call: TRBV11-2; clone_size: -; cdr3_aa: CASSPGQGAYNEQFF; cdr3_nt: TGTGCCAGCAGCCCCGGACAGGGGGCCTACAATGAGCAGTTCTTC
d_call: TRBD1; cdr3_length: 16; j_call: TRBJ1-1; v_call: TRBV7-9; clone_size: -; cdr3_aa: CASSIIDRGGNTEAFF; cdr3_nt: TGTGCCAGCAGCATAATAGACAGGGGAGGAAACACTGAAGCTTTCTTT
d_call: -; cdr3_length: 13; j_call: TRBJ2-2; v_call: TRBV5-1; clone_size: -; cdr3_aa: CASREKNTGELFF; cdr3_nt: TGCGCCAGCAGAGAAAAGAACACCGGGGAGCTGTTTTTT
d_call: -; cdr3_length: 15; j_call: TRBJ2-1; v_call: TRBV19; clone_size: -; cdr3_aa: CASRATPGVYNEQFF; cdr3_nt: TGTGCCAGTAGGGCTACTCCCGGGGTATACAATGAGCAGTTCTTC
d_call: -; cdr3_length: 14; j_call: TRBJ1-2; v_call: TRBV18; clone_size: -; cdr3_aa: CASSPRSGGLGYTF; cdr3_nt: TGTGCCAGCTCACCTCGGAGTGGGGGGTTAGGCTACACCTTC
d_call: -; cdr3_length: 17; j_call: TRBJ2-2; v_call: TRBV4-3; clone_size: -; cdr3_aa: CASSQDFGGGSTGELFF; cdr3_nt: TGCGCCAGCAGCCAAGATTTCGGCGGAGGTAGTACCGGGGAGCTGTTTTTT
d_call: -; cdr3_length: 14; j_call: TRBJ1-5; v_call: TRBV7-8; clone_size: -; cdr3_aa: CASGAGNSNQPQHF; cdr3_nt: TGTGCCAGCGGGGCAGGTAATAGCAATCAGCCCCAGCATTTT
d_call: -; cdr3_length: 14; j_call: TRBJ2-5; v_call: TRBV5-4; clone_size: -; cdr3_aa: CASRLTRDQETQYF; cdr3_nt: TGTGCCAGCAGGTTGACTAGGGACCAAGAGACCCAGTACTTC
d_call: TRBD2; cdr3_length: 16; j_call: TRBJ2-4; v_call: TRBV19; clone_size: -; cdr3_aa: CASSSGRAWAKNIQYF; cdr3_nt: TGTGCCAGTAGTAGCGGGAGGGCCTGGGCCAAAAACATTCAGTACTTC
d_call: -; cdr3_length: 14; j_call: TRBJ2-3; v_call: TRBV6-6; clone_size: -; cdr3_aa: CASKSGLSTDTQYF; cdr3_nt: TGTGCCAGCAAATCAGGGCTAAGCACAGATACGCAGTATTTT
d_call: -; cdr3_length: 14; j_call: TRBJ2-7; v_call: TRBV19; clone_size: -; cdr3_aa: CASSIAPGSYEQYF; cdr3_nt: TGTGCCAGTAGTATAGCCCCGGGCTCCTACGAGCAGTACTTC
d_call: -; cdr3_length: 15; j_call: TRBJ2-7; v_call: TRBV7-6; clone_size: -; cdr3_aa: CASSRATGRQYEQYF; cdr3_nt: TGTGCCAGCAGTCGAGCAACCGGGAGACAATACGAGCAGTACTTC
d_call: TRBD2; cdr3_length: 16; j_call: TRBJ2-3; v_call: TRBV15; clone_size: -; cdr3_aa: CATSRGRTSSTDTQYF; cdr3_nt: TGTGCCACCAGCAGAGGGAGGACTAGTAGCACAGATACGCAGTATTTT
d_call: TRBD2; cdr3_length: 18; j_call: TRBJ2-3; v_call: TRBV5-1; clone_size: once; cdr3_aa: CASSSGLSGRGHADTQYF; cdr3_nt: TGCGCCAGCAGCTCGGGCCTTAGCGGGAGAGGTCATGCAGATACGCAGTATTTT
d_call: -; cdr3_length: 12; j_call: TRBJ2-7; v_call: TRBV18; clone_size: -; cdr3_aa: CASSSPVREQYF; cdr3_nt: TGTGCCAGCTCGTCTCCAGTCCGCGAGCAGTACTTC
d_call: -; cdr3_length: 18; j_call: TRBJ1-4; v_call: TRBV5-1; clone_size: -; cdr3_aa: CASSLALDSRAVAEKLFF; cdr3_nt: TGCGCCAGCAGCTTGGCTTTGGATTCTCGGGCAGTTGCTGAAAAACTGTTTTTT
d_call: -; cdr3_length: 15; j_call: TRBJ2-2; v_call: TRBV18; clone_size: -; cdr3_aa: CASSPFGIGDRELFF; cdr3_nt: TGTGCCAGCTCACCTTTCGGAATTGGCGACAGGGAGCTGTTTTTT
d_call: TRBD2; cdr3_length: 18; j_call: TRBJ2-3; v_call: TRBV5-6; clone_size: -; cdr3_aa: CASSSKGLAGPFTDTQYF; cdr3_nt: TGTGCCAGCAGCTCAAAGGGACTAGCGGGACCCTTCACAGATACGCAGTATTTT